This T cell receptor beta chain came from a study of post-analysis software for immune sequencing data. As concerns this clonotype: Its matching antigen is unknown.

The CDR3 loop spans 14 amino acids. The V and J ends lost 5 bases and 11 bases, in that order; junction bases with no gene match: 12. Germline CDR1 is SGHTA and CDR2 is FQGNSA. The study, taken as a whole, reports: Among five TRBV segments more frequent in patients than controls were TRBV5-6, TRBV5-1 and TRBV20-1. Comparison with controls showed significantly lower normalized Chao1 diversity in multiple sclerosis patients. Same-batch samples co-clustered strongly by F measure.

The library was made from cDNA and included unique molecular identifiers. Each CDR3 protein gets one entry after TCRdb re-called the PCR reads with MiXCR. Here the sample spans about 760,000 distinct CDR3 sequences, 25% to 30% being singletons. The sequence came from a girl aged 10 to 17 with multiple sclerosis. The V and J genes are TRBV7-2 and TRBJ2-1; TRBD1 matches at 7 bases. The sequenced sample consisted of blood. Written as DNA, the CDR3 is TGTGCCAGCAGCACGCAATACAGGGGCGTGAAGCAGTTCTTC. Protein product: CASSTQYRGVKQFF.